This T cell receptor beta chain came from a study of PD-L1 blockade in urothelial cancer. Across the whole study: Analysis of blood occurred 3 weeks (second dose) and 6 weeks after treatment start. Counts from blood samples showed a median of about 150,000 T cells.

A single count supports this clone. This CDR3 spans 15 amino acids. V was trimmed by 4 bases and J by 5 bases, leaving 19 bases between them. Germline V CDR1 and CDR2: SGDLS, YYNGEE. The protocol was immunoSEQ multiplex PCR, while the TCRdb copy is restricted to in-frame clones and leaves out a portion. The sample contains roughly 32,000 clones, approximately 82% of which appear only once. V and J are TRBV9 and TRBJ2-7; a weak D match, TRBD1 (6 bases). The sample consisted of PBMCs, taken around atezolizumab (anti-PD-L1) treatment. The clonotype originates from a man aged 55 to 70 with urothelial cancer. CDR3 DNA: TGTGCCAGCAGCCCTACTAGGGGGAGTTCCCACGAGCAGTACTTC. Protein: CASSPTRGSSHEQYF.